This T cell receptor (beta chain) was observed in a study of T cell responses to AZD1222 COVID-19 vaccine. Regarding the study as a whole: Receipt of two AZD1222 doses was followed by a rise in Spike-specific TCR breadth and depth. Vaccine-associated CD4 TCRs ranged over spike, dominating at 160-218 and 743-854. Among the donors, most were white British and more were female, and clonal diversity was possibly underestimated.

A remark on this clone: Its antigen is not identified.

Profiling relied on immunoSEQ multiplex PCR, and the TCRdb table lists in-frame clones only, not all of them. This sample has some 150,000 clones, with around 90% found just once. CDR1 and CDR2 (germline): SGHTS, YDEGEE. Trimming removed 5 bases at V and 6 bases at J, with 17 bases between. The CDR3 totals 15 residues. V usage is TRBV5-8 and J usage is TRBJ1-4; D gene uncertain. The starting material was peripheral blood, obtained on day 0 of AZD1222 vaccination. This TCR derives from an adult in good health. CDR3 sequence reads: CASRARDSGDEKLFF. CDR3 bases: TGTGCCAGCAGGGCGAGGGATAGCGGGGATGAAAAACTGTTTTTT.